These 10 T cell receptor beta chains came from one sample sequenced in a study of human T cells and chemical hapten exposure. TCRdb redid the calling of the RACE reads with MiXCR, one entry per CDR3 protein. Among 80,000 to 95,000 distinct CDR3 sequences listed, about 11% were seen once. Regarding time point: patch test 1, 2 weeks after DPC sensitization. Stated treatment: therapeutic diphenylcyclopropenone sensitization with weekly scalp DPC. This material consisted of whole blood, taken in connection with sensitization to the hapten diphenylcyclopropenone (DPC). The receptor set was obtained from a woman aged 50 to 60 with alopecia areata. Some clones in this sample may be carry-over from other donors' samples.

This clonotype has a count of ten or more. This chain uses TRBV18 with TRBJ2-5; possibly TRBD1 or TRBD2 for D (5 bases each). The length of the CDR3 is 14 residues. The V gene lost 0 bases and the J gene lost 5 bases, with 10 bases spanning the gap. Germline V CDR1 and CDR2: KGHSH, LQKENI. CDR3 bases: TGTGCCAGCTCACCACCGGGGGTTCAGGAGACCCAGTACTTC. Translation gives CASSPPGVQETQYF.

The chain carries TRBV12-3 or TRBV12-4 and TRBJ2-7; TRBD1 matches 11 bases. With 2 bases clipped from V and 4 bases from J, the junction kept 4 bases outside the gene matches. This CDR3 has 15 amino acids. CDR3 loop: CASSLRTGGEYEQYF. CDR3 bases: TGTGCCAGCAGTTTAAGGACAGGGGGCGAGTACGAGCAGTACTTC.

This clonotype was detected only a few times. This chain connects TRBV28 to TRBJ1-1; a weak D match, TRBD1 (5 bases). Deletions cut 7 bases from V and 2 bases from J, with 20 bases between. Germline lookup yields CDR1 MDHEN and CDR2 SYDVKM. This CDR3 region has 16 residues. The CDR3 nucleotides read TGTGCCAGCACCGTCGGTGGGGGAGGGCTCAACACTGAAGCTTTCTTT. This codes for CASTVGGGGLNTEAFF.

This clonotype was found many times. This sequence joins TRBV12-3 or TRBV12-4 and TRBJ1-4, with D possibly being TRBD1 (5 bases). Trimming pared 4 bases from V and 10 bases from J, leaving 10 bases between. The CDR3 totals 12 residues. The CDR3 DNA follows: TGTGCCAGCAGTTCGGGACGGGGAAAACTGTTTTTT. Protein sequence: CASSSGRGKLFF.

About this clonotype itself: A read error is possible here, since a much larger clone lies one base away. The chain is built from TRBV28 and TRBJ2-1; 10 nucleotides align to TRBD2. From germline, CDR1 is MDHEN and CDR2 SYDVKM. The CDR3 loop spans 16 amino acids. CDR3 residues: CASSPGGLAIYNKQFF. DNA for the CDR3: TGTGCCAGCAGCCCTGGGGGACTAGCGATTTACAATAAGCAGTTCTTC.

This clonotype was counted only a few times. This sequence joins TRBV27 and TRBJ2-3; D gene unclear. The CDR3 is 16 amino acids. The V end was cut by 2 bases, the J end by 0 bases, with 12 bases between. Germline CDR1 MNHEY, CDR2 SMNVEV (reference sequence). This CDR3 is CASSLGLVPSTDTQYF. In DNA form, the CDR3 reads TGTGCCAGCAGTTTAGGGTTGGTCCCCAGCACAGATACGCAGTATTTT.

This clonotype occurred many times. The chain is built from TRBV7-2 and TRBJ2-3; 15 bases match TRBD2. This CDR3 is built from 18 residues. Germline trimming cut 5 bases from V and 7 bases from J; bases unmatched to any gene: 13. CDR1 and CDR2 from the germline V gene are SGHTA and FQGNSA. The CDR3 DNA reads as TGTGCCAGCAGCCCTCGGACTAGCGGGAGGGCCGAGTCAAATACGCAGTATTTT. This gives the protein CASSPRTSGRAESNTQYF.

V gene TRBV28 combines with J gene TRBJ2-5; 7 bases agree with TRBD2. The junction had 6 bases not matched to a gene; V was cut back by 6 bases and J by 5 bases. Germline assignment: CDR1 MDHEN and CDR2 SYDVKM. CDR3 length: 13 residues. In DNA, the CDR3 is TGTGCCAGCAGGGGAGGGCGGGAGGAGACCCAGTACTTC. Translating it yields CASRGGREETQYF.

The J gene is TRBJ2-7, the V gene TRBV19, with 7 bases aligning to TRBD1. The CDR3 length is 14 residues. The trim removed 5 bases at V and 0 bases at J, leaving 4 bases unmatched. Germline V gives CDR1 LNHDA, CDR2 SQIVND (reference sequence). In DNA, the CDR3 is TGTGCCAGTAGTTCTACAGGGGTCTCCTACGAGCAGTACTTC. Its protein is CASSSTGVSYEQYF.

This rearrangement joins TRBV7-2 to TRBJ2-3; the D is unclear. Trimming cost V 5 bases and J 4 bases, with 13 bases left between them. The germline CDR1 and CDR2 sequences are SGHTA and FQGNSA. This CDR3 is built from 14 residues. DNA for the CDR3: TGTGCCAGCAGCCTCACCCCCGCCCCAGATACGCAGTATTTT. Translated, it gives CASSLTPAPDTQYF.